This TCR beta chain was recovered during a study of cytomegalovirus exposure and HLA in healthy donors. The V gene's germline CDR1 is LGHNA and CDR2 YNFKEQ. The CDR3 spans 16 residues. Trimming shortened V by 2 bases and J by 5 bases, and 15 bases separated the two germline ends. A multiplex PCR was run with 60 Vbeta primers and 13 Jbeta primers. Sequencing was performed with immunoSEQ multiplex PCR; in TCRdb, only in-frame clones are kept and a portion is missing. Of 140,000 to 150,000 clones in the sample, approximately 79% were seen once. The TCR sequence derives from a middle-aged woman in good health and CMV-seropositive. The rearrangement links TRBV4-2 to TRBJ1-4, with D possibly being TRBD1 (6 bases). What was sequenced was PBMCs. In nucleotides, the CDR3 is TGTGCCAGCAGCCAACAATCGACAGGAACCAATGAAAAACTGTTTTTT. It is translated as CASSQQSTGTNEKLFF.